This T cell receptor beta chain was captured in a study of blood T cells in healthy people across ages. After removal of 5 bases from V and 4 bases from J, the junction contained 6 bases not matched to a gene. CDR1 and CDR2 (germline): SEHNR, FQNEAQ (reference sequence). The CDR3 length is 16 residues. Study-wide findings and caveats: CMV infection status of these donors was not known.

Healthy Caucasian individuals from Russia aged roughly 6 to 95 served as donors. Comment on this clonotype: Its antigen is not identified.

Primers used in a second PCR of about 6 to 11 cycles were a sample-barcoded 5' primer and a J-beta primer mix. Researchers report that a template-switch adaptor with 12 random nucleotides tagged each cDNA molecule. TCRdb analysed the 5' RACE reads with MiXCR anew, one entry per CDR3 protein. The sample consists of 1.5 million to 2 million distinct CDR3 sequences, about 35% of them appearing once. The sequencing sample was made of blood. The chain employs TRBV7-9 and TRBJ2-7, with TRBD2 identical over 15 bases. This clonotype was sampled from a woman aged 25 to 39 in good health. The CDR3 is CASSDAGLAGGYEQYF. Written as DNA, the CDR3 is TGTGCCAGCAGCGATGCCGGACTAGCGGGAGGGTACGAGCAGTACTTC. Drawing the rest from reference TRBV7-9 and TRBJ2-7, the complete variable domain is DTGVSQNPRHKITKRGQNVTFRCDPISEHNRLYWYRQTLGQGPEFLTYFQNEAQLEKSRLLSDRFSAERPKGSFSTLEIQRTEQGDSAMYLCASSDAGLAGGYEQYFGPGTRLTVT.